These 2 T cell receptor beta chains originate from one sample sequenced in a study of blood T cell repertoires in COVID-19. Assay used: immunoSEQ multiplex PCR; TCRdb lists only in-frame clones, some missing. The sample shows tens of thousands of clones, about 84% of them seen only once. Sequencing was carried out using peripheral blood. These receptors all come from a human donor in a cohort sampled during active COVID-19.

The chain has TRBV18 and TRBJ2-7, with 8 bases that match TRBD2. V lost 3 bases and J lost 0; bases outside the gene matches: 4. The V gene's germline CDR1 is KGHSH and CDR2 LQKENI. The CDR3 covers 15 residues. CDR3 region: CASSPTSGGSYEQYF. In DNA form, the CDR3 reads TGTGCCAGCTCACCTACTAGCGGAGGCTCCTACGAGCAGTACTTC.

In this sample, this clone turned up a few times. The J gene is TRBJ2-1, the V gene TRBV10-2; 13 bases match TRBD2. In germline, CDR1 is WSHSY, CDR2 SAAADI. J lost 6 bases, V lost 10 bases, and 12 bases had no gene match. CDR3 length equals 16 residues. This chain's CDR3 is CATFLQTSGGVNEQFF. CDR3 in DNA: TGCGCCACATTTCTCCAAACTAGCGGGGGGGTCAATGAGCAGTTCTTC.